The 12 T cell receptor beta chains below come from one sample, sequenced in a study of T cells in localized non-small cell lung cancer. Produced via immunoSEQ multiplex PCR; TCRdb's table is partial and in-frame only. The sample comprises 60,000 to 65,000 clones, roughly 90% of which are singletons, and under 2.5% rests with the top ten. Sequenced material: peripheral blood, taken before any cancer treatment. These receptors came from a woman aged 40-70 years with stage I lung adenocarcinoma.

The chain couples TRBV9 to TRBJ1-4; 8 bases fit TRBD1. The CDR3 loop spans 16 amino acids. Germline V gene data show CDR1 as SGDLS and CDR2 as YYNGEE. The V and J ends lost 4 bases and 8 bases, in that order; junction bases with no gene match: 13. The CDR3 loop is CASSRGRTGILEKLFF. The CDR3 coding sequence is TGTGCCAGCAGCCGCGGTAGGACAGGGATTTTGGAAAAACTGTTTTTT.

This rearrangement joins TRBV28 to TRBJ1-5; possible D gene TRBD1, 6 bases. The CDR3 spans 15 residues. V lost 3 bases and J lost 4, with 13 bases in between. The germline CDR1 and CDR2 sequences are MDHEN and SYDVKM. The CDR3 sequence: CASSFTTGKNQPQHF. Here the CDR3 DNA reads TGTGCCAGCAGTTTCACAACAGGGAAGAATCAGCCCCAGCATTTT. Full variable domain (missing parts from reference TRBV28 and TRBJ1-5): DVKVTQSSRYLVKRTGEKVFLECVQDMDHENMFWYRQDPGLGLRLIYFSYDVKMKEKGDIPEGYSVSREKKERFSLILESASTNQTSMYLCASSFTTGKNQPQHFGDGTRLSIL.

V gene TRBV20-1 combines with J gene TRBJ1-1; the D is unclear. Germline V lookup: CDR1 DFQATT, CDR2 SNEGSKA (reference sequence). The V end lost 6 bases, the J end lost 6 bases, and 11 bases lay between the germline ends. The CDR3 contains 11 residues. Here the CDR3 DNA reads TGCAGTGCCAGCCAGGAAGCTGAAGCTTTCTTT. It encodes CSASQEAEAFF.

The V gene is TRBV2, the J gene TRBJ1-1; D unclear. The germline CDR1 and CDR2 sequences are SNHLY and FYNNEI. This CDR3 has 15 residues. V was clipped by 4 bases and J by 6 bases, with 18 bases between them. The CDR3: CASSAQTRGSPEAFF. Here the CDR3 DNA reads TGTGCCAGCAGTGCGCAGACACGGGGAAGCCCTGAAGCTTTCTTT.

V gene TRBV28 combines with J gene TRBJ1-4; 9 bases are a match to TRBD1. This CDR3 spans 12 amino acids. The junction had 0 bases not matched to a gene; V was cut back by 6 bases and J by 7 bases. Germline CDR1 is MDHEN and CDR2 is SYDVKM. CDR3 loop: CASRTGGEKLFF. CDR3 sequence (DNA): TGTGCCAGCAGGACAGGGGGTGAAAAACTGTTTTTT.

This sequence joins TRBV4-1 and TRBJ1-1, with a tentative D call TRBD1 (5 bases). This CDR3 contains 16 residues. V was clipped by 0 bases and J by 5 bases, with 16 bases between them. CDR1 is MGHRA and CDR2 is YSYEKL in the germline V gene. This CDR3 is CASSQDETGEETEAFF. For the CDR3, the DNA is TGCGCCAGCAGCCAAGATGAGACGGGGGAAGAGACTGAAGCTTTCTTT.

The genes are TRBV27 and TRBJ2-7; 8 bases align to TRBD2. Germline CDR1 is MNHEY and CDR2 is SMNVEV (reference sequence). V shed 3 bases and J 6 bases; nucleotides not matched to a gene: 7. The CDR3 contains 14 residues. The CDR3 DNA is TGTGCCAGCAGTTTCCAGGCGGGAGGTGCCGAGCAGTACTTC. It yields the protein CASSFQAGGAEQYF.

The J gene is TRBJ2-2, the V gene TRBV10-3; D is ambiguous. Trimming took 3 bases from V and 8 from J, leaving 7 bases between them. The CDR3 runs 12 residues. Germline V gene lookup returns CDR1 ENHRY and CDR2 SYGVKD. The CDR3 sequence: CAISERGGELFF. The CDR3 DNA is TGTGCCATCAGTGAAAGAGGAGGGGAGCTGTTTTTT.

The chain recombines TRBV29-1 with TRBJ2-7, with unresolved D. The CDR3 length is 12 residues. The V gene lost 4 bases and the J gene lost 3 bases, with 10 bases spanning the gap. Germline V gene sequence: CDR1 SQVTM, CDR2 ANQGSEA. The CDR3: CSVVETDYEQYF. Written as DNA, the CDR3 is TGCAGCGTTGTTGAGACGGACTACGAGCAGTACTTC.

The J gene is TRBJ1-5, the V gene TRBV19, with D maybe TRBD1 (5 bases). This CDR3 has 14 amino acids. Germline CDR1 is LNHDA and CDR2 is SQIVND (reference sequence). Trimming cost V 4 bases and J 7 bases, with 14 bases left between them. The CDR3: CASSTTGPGQPQHF. The CDR3 region has the DNA TGTGCCAGTAGTACTACGGGCCCAGGGCAGCCCCAGCATTTT.

The V and J genes are TRBV6-6 and TRBJ2-1; 9 positions match TRBD2. Trimming at V came to 2 bases and at J to 7 bases, leaving 6 bases not matched to a gene. This CDR3 region has 15 residues. CDR1 and CDR2 (germline): MNHNY, SVGAGI (reference sequence). The CDR3 region has the DNA TGTGCCAGCAGTTACGGCGGGAGGGGGGAGAATGAGCAGTTCTTC. This gives the protein CASSYGGRGENEQFF.

In this sample, this clone turned up a few times. The chain employs TRBV18 and TRBJ2-1; a weak D match, TRBD2 (5 bases). The germline gives CDR1 KGHSH, CDR2 LQKENI. CDR3 length: 13 residues. Trimming removed 2 bases at V and 8 bases at J, with 10 bases between. The DNA for the CDR3 is TGTGCCAGCTCACCAGGGATGGGAGATGAGCAGTTCTTC. As protein: CASSPGMGDEQFF.